The 10 T cell receptor beta chains reported below all come from one sample, sequenced in a study of metastatic and nonmetastatic thyroid tumors. TCRdb re-called the PCR reads through MiXCR. The top ten hold around 15% of the sample, which has under 7,500 clones, over 2.5% seen once. Patients were all untreated before their thyroid surgery. Sequencing was carried out using tumor tissue. The receptor source for this set is a female donor with papillary thyroid cancer or a benign thyroid nodule (not recorded which). Some clones in this sample may be carry-over from other donors' samples.

Within the sample, this clone is medium-sized. Because the CDR3 is missing its conserved closing phenylalanine or tryptophan, this is likely a read error. The DNA is left out, because the CDR3 cannot be placed on it with certainty; the CDR3 is given as TCRdb lists it. The rearrangement links TRBV24-1 to TRBJ2-5; the table's D gene call, TRBD2, was not cross checked with the DNA. The CDR3 is made up of 10 amino acids, end residues included. Per germline, CDR1 KGHDR and CDR2 SFDVKD. CDR3 protein: CATSILAFPG.

This clone is labeled as medium-sized. The V call is TRBV2, the J call TRBJ1-1, with no clear D. From germline, CDR1 is SNHLY and CDR2 FYNNEI. The CDR3 runs to 12 residues. V lost 3 bases and J 6 bases, leaving 8 bases between the germline ends. The CDR3 region is CASSEGRAEAFF. The CDR3 DNA reads as TGTGCCAGCAGTGAGGGTCGAGCTGAAGCTTTCTTT.

This clone was recorded many times. The V and J genes are TRBV5-4 and TRBJ1-1; perhaps TRBD1 as D (5 bases). The CDR3 contains 15 residues. Trimming cost V 2 bases and J 4 bases, with 15 bases left between them. CDR1 is SGHNT and CDR2 is YYREEE in the germline V gene (reference sequence). The CDR3 loop reads CASSFKGTEGTEAFF. CDR3 DNA sequence: TGTGCCAGCAGCTTCAAAGGGACGGAGGGCACTGAAGCTTTCTTT.

This clone was recorded at least ten times. The chain is built from TRBV5-5 and TRBJ2-5, with unresolved D. This CDR3 is built from 14 residues. V gave up 4 bases and J gave up 0 bases, with 10 bases separating them. Germline assignment: CDR1 SGHKS and CDR2 YYEKEE (reference sequence). This CDR3 is CASSLRADQETQYF. The CDR3 nucleotides are TGTGCCAGCAGCCTACGAGCAGACCAAGAGACCCAGTACTTC.

This clone was recorded at least ten times. The V and J genes are TRBV27 and TRBJ2-3, with 12 bases matching TRBD2. The junction had 3 bases not matched to a gene; V was cut back by 6 bases and J by 2 bases. CDR1 is MNHEY and CDR2 is SMNVEV in the germline V gene (reference sequence). This CDR3 comprises 15 residues. CDR3 coding DNA: TGTGCCAGCAGCCCTAGCGGGAGGGCCACAGATACGCAGTATTTT. Translation gives CASSPSGRATDTQYF.

This clone was seen repeatedly, ten times or more. The CDR3 carries no conserved terminal phenylalanine or tryptophan, so it likely arises from a read error. This sequence joins TRBV5-1 and TRBJ2-1, with D unresolved. With 0 bases removed from V and 0 bases from J, the gap between germline ends came to 7 bases. This CDR3 region has 15 residues. Germline loops: CDR1 SGHRS, CDR2 YFSETQ. The CDR3 region is CASSLALGSYNEQFV. CDR3 DNA: TGCGCCAGCAGCTTGGCCCTAGGCTCCTACAATGAGCAGTTCGTC.

This clone was found many times. V is TRBV7-2 and J is TRBJ1-2; no firm D call. V lost 0 bases and J 4 bases, leaving 6 bases between the germline ends. Germline V CDR1 and CDR2: SGHTA, FQGNSA. The CDR3 spans 13 residues. The CDR3 nucleotides are TGTGCCAGCAGCTTAGCGGGCGCCTATGGCTACACCTTC. As protein: CASSLAGAYGYTF.

This clone is labeled medium-sized. The chain recombines TRBV5-1 with TRBJ2-2; the match to TRBD2 covers 8 bases. Germline V gives CDR1 SGHRS, CDR2 YFSETQ. The CDR3 runs to 15 residues. V lost 3 bases and J lost 0; bases outside the gene matches: 1. The DNA for the CDR3 is TGCGCCAGCAGCTCGGGACTAGCGAACACCGGGGAGCTGTTTTTT. This translates into CASSSGLANTGELFF.

This clone was detected many times. V gene TRBV18 combines with J gene TRBJ2-7, with D perhaps assigned TRBD1 or TRBD2 (5 bases each). The CDR3 contains 14 residues. CDR1 and CDR2 (germline): KGHSH, LQKENI. V lost 3 bases to trimming and J lost 4 bases, with 13 bases between them. The CDR3 nucleotides are TGTGCCAGCTCACCGACTTCCGGGGCGTACGAGCAGTACTTC. It codes for CASSPTSGAYEQYF.

This clone occurred many times. V is TRBV19 and J is TRBJ1-3; 7 bases line up with TRBD1. The CDR3 has 14 residues. V dropped 4 bases and J dropped 1; count of bases not matched to a gene: 1. The germline V gene encodes CDR1 LNHDA and CDR2 SQIVND (reference sequence). This CDR3 is CASSRGQSGNTIYF. For the CDR3, the DNA is TGTGCCAGTAGTAGGGGACAGTCTGGAAACACCATATATTTT.